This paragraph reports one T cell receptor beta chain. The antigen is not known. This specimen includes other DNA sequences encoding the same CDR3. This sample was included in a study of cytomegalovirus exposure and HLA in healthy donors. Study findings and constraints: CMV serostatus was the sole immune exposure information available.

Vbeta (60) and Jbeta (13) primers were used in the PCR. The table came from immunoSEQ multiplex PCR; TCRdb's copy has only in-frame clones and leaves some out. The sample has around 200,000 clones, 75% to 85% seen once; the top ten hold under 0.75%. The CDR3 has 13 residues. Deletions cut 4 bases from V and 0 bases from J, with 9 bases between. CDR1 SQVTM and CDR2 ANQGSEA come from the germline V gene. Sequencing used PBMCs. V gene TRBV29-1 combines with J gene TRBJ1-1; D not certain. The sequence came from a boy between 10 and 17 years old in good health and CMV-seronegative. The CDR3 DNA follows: TGCAGCGTTGGACTTCAGATGAACACTGAAGCTTTCTTT. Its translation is CSVGLQMNTEAFF.